Listed below are T cell receptor beta chains from one sample, sequenced in a study of OX40 agonist ivuxolimab in advanced cancers. Clones were sequenced by immunoSEQ multiplex PCR, and TCRdb holds only the in-frame ones, with some missing. The top ten hold 0.4% to 0.55% of the sample, which has roughly 70,000 clones, 70% to 90% seen once. The sample here was CD4+ or CD8+ T cells sorted from blood, taken in a trial of the OX40 agonist ivuxolimab. These receptors were collected from an adult with an advanced solid tumor such as melanoma, head and neck, liver or kidney cancer. CDR3s include the opening cysteine and the closing phenylalanine or tryptophan. A D gene is named only where the DNA matches it firmly. Size is stated for part of the rows, as once, few or many counts, or as a class when the clone is expanded.

v_gene,abundance,j_gene,d_gene,CDR3aa,CDR3nt
TRBV6-6,.,TRBJ1-1,.,CASIPQYGTEAFF,TGTGCCAGCATTCCACAGTATGGCACTGAAGCTTTCTTT
TRBV19,.,TRBJ2-5,.,CASSTGPTETQYF,TGTGCCAGTAGTACGGGACCCACGGAGACCCAGTACTTC
TRBV2,.,TRBJ2-3,TRBD2,CASSEMGLAGAVTDTQYF,TGTGCCAGCAGTGAAATGGGACTAGCGGGAGCCGTGACAGATACGCAGTATTTT
TRBV5-4,.,TRBJ1-4,.,CASSRPNEKLFF,TGTGCCAGCAGCCGTCCTAATGAAAAACTGTTTTTT
TRBV10-3,.,TRBJ2-7,.,CAISGYGTASSYEQYF,TGTGCCATCAGTGGATACGGGACGGCGAGCTCCTACGAGCAGTACTTC
TRBV2,.,TRBJ2-1,TRBD2,CAIQRGSVDEQFF,TGTGCCATCCAACGCGGGAGCGTGGATGAGCAGTTCTTC
TRBV6-4,.,TRBJ1-2,.,CASRAPSANYGYTF,TGTGCCAGCAGAGCCCCGTCTGCTAACTATGGCTACACCTTC
TRBV18,.,TRBJ1-4,.,CASSPSPDTNEKLFF,TGTGCCAGCTCACCATCGCCGGATACCAATGAAAAACTGTTTTTT
TRBV18,few,TRBJ2-2,.,CASSPRDRYTGELFF,TGTGCCAGCTCCCCCCGGGACCGATACACCGGGGAGCTGTTTTTT
TRBV4-1,few,TRBJ1-5,.,CASSQFRDTGQPQHF,TGCGCCAGCAGCCAATTCCGGGACACCGGTCAGCCCCAGCATTTT
TRBV2,.,TRBJ2-7,.,CASRGWSGSPHEQYF,TGTGCCAGCAGGGGGTGGTCCGGGAGTCCCCACGAGCAGTACTTC
TRBV6-5,once,TRBJ1-1,TRBD1,CASSQQGDTEAFF,TGTGCCAGCAGCCAACAGGGGGACACTGAAGCTTTCTTT
TRBV30,once,TRBJ2-5,.,CAWSAGPQETQYF,TGTGCCTGGAGTGCGGGGCCCCAAGAGACCCAGTACTTC
TRBV7-8,.,TRBJ2-1,.,CASSLPGGGEGEQFF,TGTGCCAGCAGCTTACCCGGTGGCGGAGAAGGTGAGCAGTTCTTC
TRBV2,.,TRBJ2-2,TRBD2,CASSGRTSDTGELFF,TGTGCCAGCAGTGGCCGGACTAGCGACACCGGGGAGCTGTTTTTT
TRBV7-9,.,TRBJ2-5,TRBD2,CASSWGGGGETQYF,TGTGCCAGCAGCTGGGGCGGGGGGGGAGAGACCCAGTACTTC
TRBV6-5,.,TRBJ2-5,.,CASRPYRGLGETQYF,TGTGCCAGCAGACCCTACCGAGGGTTAGGGGAGACCCAGTACTTC
TRBV20-1,.,TRBJ2-7,.,CSAAQGFEQYF,TGCAGTGCCGCACAGGGTTTCGAGCAGTACTTC
TRBV5-4,.,TRBJ2-2,.,CASSTATGELFF,TGTGCCAGCAGCACCGCAACCGGGGAGCTGTTTTTT
TRBV2,.,TRBJ2-5,.,CASKESAAQYF,TGTGCCAGCAAAGAGTCAGCGGCCCAGTACTTC
TRBV29-1,.,TRBJ2-1,.,CSVEDMLAGDEQFF,TGCAGCGTTGAAGACATGTTGGCGGGCGATGAGCAGTTCTTC
TRBV2,.,TRBJ2-3,.,CASSERLISTDTQYF,TGTGCCAGCAGTGAAAGGCTCATTAGCACAGATACGCAGTATTTT
TRBV5-5,.,TRBJ2-7,.,CASSSGHPRTEQYF,TGTGCCAGCAGCTCTGGACACCCGAGGACCGAGCAGTACTTC
TRBV5-1,.,TRBJ2-7,.,CASFDSLSYEQYF,TGCGCCAGCTTCGACTCGTTATCCTACGAGCAGTACTTC
TRBV7-8,once,TRBJ1-3,.,CASSLLRGGSGNTIYF,TGTGCCAGCAGCTTACTCCGGGGAGGCTCTGGAAACACCATATATTTT
TRBV6-1,.,TRBJ2-3,TRBD2,CASRFAGGITDTQYF,TGTGCCAGCAGATTTGCGGGAGGGATCACAGATACGCAGTATTTT
TRBV27,.,TRBJ2-5,TRBD2,CASRGLAGGIETQYF,TGTGCCAGCAGGGGACTAGCGGGAGGGATAGAGACCCAGTACTTC
TRBV10-1,.,TRBJ2-3,.,CASSYGLGGGGDTQYF,TGCGCCAGCAGCTACGGGCTGGGAGGGGGAGGAGATACGCAGTATTTT
TRBV6-1,.,TRBJ1-2,.,CASSEEAGHYGYTF,TGTGCCAGCAGTGAAGAAGCAGGCCACTATGGCTACACCTTC
TRBV19,once,TRBJ1-3,TRBD1,CASSLTGADSGNTIYF,TGTGCCAGTAGCCTCACAGGGGCAGACTCTGGAAACACCATATATTTT
TRBV5-6,.,TRBJ1-2,.,CASSWAGGSGYTF,TGTGCCAGCAGCTGGGCTGGGGGGAGTGGCTACACCTTC
TRBV18,.,TRBJ1-1,TRBD1,CASSPQGGIGTEAFF,TGTGCCAGCTCACCCCAGGGGGGGATTGGCACTGAAGCTTTCTTT
TRBV19,.,TRBJ2-7,TRBD2,CASSRTSGYEQYF,TGTGCCAGTAGTAGGACTAGCGGATACGAGCAGTACTTC
TRBV5-4,.,TRBJ1-3,.,CASSPGGTGNTIYF,TGTGCCAGCAGCCCCGGCGGGACTGGAAACACCATATATTTT
TRBV19,few,TRBJ2-6,TRBD1,CASSRTGGVGANVLTF,TGTGCCAGTAGTAGGACAGGGGGCGTTGGGGCCAACGTCCTGACTTTC
TRBV27,.,TRBJ1-1,.,CASRPGFANTEAFF,TGTGCCAGCAGGCCAGGGTTTGCGAACACTGAAGCTTTCTTT
TRBV19,.,TRBJ1-1,.,CASSTNSMRNTEAFF,TGTGCCAGTAGTACAAATTCCATGAGGAACACTGAAGCTTTCTTT
TRBV28,.,TRBJ2-7,TRBD2,CASTLGGIGYEQYF,TGTGCCAGCACCCTGGGGGGGATTGGCTACGAGCAGTACTTC
TRBV28,.,TRBJ1-1,TRBD1,CASRTGPLEAFF,TGTGCCAGCAGGACAGGGCCCCTTGAAGCTTTCTTT
TRBV5-8,.,TRBJ2-7,.,CASSLEGFTYEQYF,TGTGCCAGCAGCTTGGAGGGGTTTACCTACGAGCAGTACTTC
TRBV28,.,TRBJ2-1,.,CASSGTGLGENEQFF,TGTGCCAGCAGCGGCACCGGGCTCGGTGAGAATGAGCAGTTCTTC
TRBV11-1,.,TRBJ2-7,.,CASSSTRGVTYEQYF,TGTGCCAGCAGCTCAACCCGTGGGGTAACCTACGAGCAGTACTTC
TRBV19,.,TRBJ1-2,.,CASSMRSSGYTF,TGTGCCAGTAGTATGAGGAGTTCTGGCTACACCTTC
TRBV2,.,TRBJ2-7,TRBD2,CASSPYRVAGAHEQYF,TGTGCCAGCAGTCCTTATAGGGTAGCGGGAGCCCACGAGCAGTACTTC